The T cell receptor beta chain under discussion was sequenced for a study of cytomegalovirus exposure and HLA in healthy donors. Libraries were prepared by immunoSEQ multiplex PCR; TCRdb keeps only in-frame clonotypes and omits some of them. This table has 300,000 or so clones, approximately 86% appearing once. Germline CDR1 SGHRS, CDR2 YFSETQ. The CDR3 is 15 residues long. V was pared by 3 bases and J by 9 bases, with 12 bases of the junction left unmatched. The material sequenced was PBMCs. The receptor's source is a man aged 25 to 45 in good health and CMV-seronegative. The J gene is TRBJ2-1, the V gene TRBV5-1; TRBD1 aligns across 7 bases. This chain's CDR3 is CASSSATGAEPEQFF. Here the CDR3 DNA reads TGCGCCAGCAGCTCCGCAACAGGGGCGGAGCCTGAGCAGTTCTTC.